One sample yielded the 4 T cell receptor beta chains listed below, sequenced in a study of T cells in Graves' hyperthyroidism and ophthalmopathy. Authors of the study amplified TCR beta CDR3 regions from RNA transcripts. During a first-round RT-PCR of the TCR CDR3, the HTBI primer set was used. MiXCR, applied by TCRdb to the multiplex PCR reads, yields one record per CDR3 protein. The sample lists 550,000 to 700,000 distinct CDR3 sequences, approximately 44% seen once, with around 19% in the top ten. Sequencing used peripheral blood or thyroid tissue (not recorded which). These receptors were taken from an adult woman with Graves' disease, either hyperthyroidism or ophthalmopathy (not recorded which).

The CDR3 spells CASSGSGAFRPLHF. In DNA form, the CDR3 reads TGTGCCAGCAGTGGATCGGGGGCCTTTAGACCCCTCCACTTT. The chain couples TRBV2 to TRBJ1-6, with D possibly TRBD1 on 6 matching bases. V was cut by 4 bases and J by 12 bases, with 16 bases left in between. The CDR3 has 14 amino acids. Germline values: CDR1 SNHLY, CDR2 FYNNEI.

A remark on this clonotype: The conserved final phenylalanine or tryptophan is absent from the CDR3, which likely points to a read error. Because the CDR3's place on the DNA is in doubt, the DNA is left out and the CDR3 is given as listed by TCRdb. The chain combines TRBV7-9 with TRBJ1-3. The germline CDR1 and CDR2 sequences are SEHNR and FQNEAQ (reference sequence). 8 amino acids form the CDR3, both terminal residues included. This CDR3 is CASSFSDT.

This clonotype was detected only a few times. V usage is TRBV29-1 and J usage is TRBJ1-2; no reliable D call. The CDR3 runs to 13 residues. V was clipped by 3 bases and J by 2 bases, with 10 bases between them. Germline V lookup: CDR1 SQVTM, CDR2 ANQGSEA. The CDR3 DNA reads as TGCAGCGTTGAGGCCCGGGCAAACTATGGCTACACCTTC. Translation: CSVEARANYGYTF.

This clonotype was counted only a few times. V is TRBV7-9 and J is TRBJ2-7; possibly TRBD1 for D (5 bases). V was cut by 2 bases and J by 1 base, with 12 bases left in between. The CDR3 extends over 15 amino acids. The V gene's germline CDR1 is SEHNR and CDR2 FQNEAQ (reference sequence). The DNA for the CDR3 is TGTGCCAGCAGCTTATCCGACAGTCGATCCTACGAGCAGTACTTC. It yields the protein CASSLSDSRSYEQYF.